Detailed here is one T cell receptor (beta chain). V was trimmed by 2 bases and J by 4 bases, leaving 8 bases between them. The CDR3 contains 13 residues. CDR1 is SGHTA, CDR2 FQGNSA, per germline. The data originate from a study of shared clonotypes between healthy human individuals. Data came from immunoSEQ multiplex PCR; TCRdb stores just in-frame clones and leaves some out. Among roughly 2.6 million clones listed, about 92% were seen once. The chain employs TRBV7-2 and TRBJ2-5; D might be TRBD1 (6 bases). The sequencing input was naive CD4+ T cells sorted from blood. Described subset: CD45RA+ positively selected. The source is a man younger than 30 in good health. The CDR3 nucleotides read TGTGCCAGCAGCTTATACAGGGTAGAGACCCAGTACTTC. Translated, it gives CASSLYRVETQYF.